These 17 T cell receptor beta chains were all obtained from the same sample, sequenced in a study of a mutant IDH1 vaccine in newly diagnosed glioma (dated by TCRdb to about 2021). Preparation of the library involved the immunoSEQ multiplex PCR assay. In its TCRdb copy, this immuneACCESS table keeps in-frame sequences only and misses some clones. Where compared with another copy, unresolved V genes explain less than half of these, and the others have no known cause. The sample includes around 30,000 clones, with roughly 50% observed a single time. More than 9.5% of the sample lies in the top ten. Their antigens remain unidentified. The time point label here, explained by the study, means: week 5, during vaccination. Each vaccine dose, consisting of 300 ug of a 20-mer mutant IDH1 peptide in Montanide, was administered subcutaneously with topical imiquimod. The sequencing here drew on PBMCs, taken from a glioma patient whose treatment included an IDH1 peptide vaccine. The receptors come from a woman between 18 and 29 years old with glioma.

This sequence joins TRBV7-2 and TRBJ2-1; 16 bases map to TRBD2. This CDR3 region has 17 residues. The germline V gene encodes CDR1 SGHTA and CDR2 FQGNSA. The V gene end was trimmed by 5 bases and the J gene end by 5 bases; junction bases not matched to a gene: 6. In nucleotides, the CDR3 is TGTGCCAGCAGCCACCGAGGGACTAGCGGGAGGGACAATGAGCAGTTCTTC. Translated, it gives CASSHRGTSGRDNEQFF.

The V call is TRBV27, the J call TRBJ2-2; 7 nucleotides line up with TRBD1. This CDR3 region has 15 residues. Per germline, CDR1 MNHEY and CDR2 SMNVEV (reference sequence). The J segment lost 7 bases and the V segment lost 6 bases, leaving 11 bases of the junction unmatched. CDR3 DNA sequence: TGTGCCAGCAGAAAAGGGGGCGATCTTATCGGGGAGCTGTTTTTT. It codes for CASRKGGDLIGELFF.

The rearrangement joins TRBV2 to TRBJ2-7, with a possible D match to TRBD2 (5 bases). Per germline, CDR1 SNHLY and CDR2 FYNNEI. Trimming left V 4 bases short and J 0 bases short, with 7 bases between. The CDR3 is made up of 13 amino acids. The CDR3 bases are TGTGCCAGCAGTGCGGGATTCTCCTACGAGCAGTACTTC. It codes for CASSAGFSYEQYF.

This clone was seen more than once but under ten times. The chain employs TRBV19 and TRBJ2-7; D tentatively fits TRBD1 or TRBD2 (6 bases each). V dropped 1 base and J dropped 1 base, with 11 bases sitting between them. The CDR3 is 15 amino acids. CDR1 is LNHDA and CDR2 is SQIVND in the germline V gene (reference sequence). The CDR3 reads CASSIGGGGSYEQYF. The CDR3 coding sequence is TGTGCCAGTAGTATAGGAGGAGGGGGGTCCTACGAGCAGTACTTC.

This clone was picked up one time. The chain joins TRBV25-1 to TRBJ1-1; D remains ambiguous. This CDR3 region has 18 residues. Germline V CDR1 and CDR2: MGHDK, SYGVNS. The ends were cut back, 0 bases at V and 1 base at J, with 18 bases in the middle. This CDR3 reads CASSEYIQGSSGNTEAFF. In DNA form, the CDR3 reads TGTGCCAGCAGTGAATATATCCAAGGATCAAGCGGGAACACTGAAGCTTTCTTT.

J is TRBJ1-6 and V is TRBV11-3; unclear D gene. Germline V gene lookup returns CDR1 SGHNT and CDR2 YENEEA. Between the trimmed V and J ends, which lost 4 bases and 3 bases, there was a span of 4 bases. CDR3 length equals 13 residues. The CDR3 DNA reads as TGTGCCAGCAGCTCCGGCTATAATTCACCCCTCCACTTT. This encodes CASSSGYNSPLHF.

The J gene is TRBJ2-2, the V gene TRBV6-4, with 7 bases that match TRBD1. The CDR3 totals 14 residues. The junction had 8 bases not matched to a gene; V was cut back by 6 bases and J by 7 bases. Germline-derived CDR1 and CDR2 are MRHNA and SNTAGT. CDR3 loop: CASSVTTGVGELFF. The CDR3 nucleotides are TGTGCCAGCAGCGTTACTACAGGGGTCGGGGAGCTGTTTTTT.

The chain uses TRBV2 and TRBJ1-1; unclear D gene. This CDR3 is 10 amino acids long. Germline assignment: CDR1 SNHLY and CDR2 FYNNEI. V lost 6 bases, J lost 8 bases, and 7 bases lay in between. CDR3 sequence: CASRQPEAFF. Here the CDR3 DNA reads TGTGCCAGCAGACAGCCGGAAGCTTTCTTT.

J is TRBJ1-3 and V is TRBV7-2; D gene unclear. Germline values: CDR1 SGHTA, CDR2 FQGNSA. CDR3 length: 15 residues. The V and J ends lost 3 bases and 0 bases respectively, with 9 bases between them. CDR3 DNA sequence: TGTGCCAGCAGCTTCGAAGGTAGCTCTGGAAACACCATATATTTT. Protein product: CASSFEGSSGNTIYF.

This clone was observed a handful of times. The chain recombines TRBV29-1 with TRBJ2-3; TRBD2 aligns across 7 bases. The CDR3 is 13 residues long. V was clipped by 6 bases and J by 2 bases; unmatched bases: 5. Germline V gene sequence: CDR1 SQVTM, CDR2 ANQGSEA. This CDR3 reads CSVPGTITDTQYF. CDR3 coding DNA: TGCAGCGTGCCCGGGACTATCACAGATACGCAGTATTTT.

This clone has only one observation. CDR3 region: CASSHGTDTQYF. CDR3 DNA: TGTGCCAGCAGCCATGGCACAGATACGCAGTATTTT. The chain combines TRBV4-2 with TRBJ2-3; D unclear. The germline CDR1 and CDR2 sequences are LGHNA and YNFKEQ. Trimming shortened V by 3 bases and J by 1 base, and 2 bases separated the two germline ends. CDR3 length: 12 amino acids.

This clone was detected only a few times. The rearrangement uses TRBV2 and TRBJ1-1, with no clear D. The V and J ends lost 6 bases and 1 base respectively, with 3 bases between them. The CDR3 totals 11 residues. Per the germline V gene, CDR1 is SNHLY and CDR2 is FYNNEI. The CDR3 DNA sequence: TGTGCCAGCAGGAGGAACACTGAAGCTTTCTTT. The encoded protein is CASRRNTEAFF.

The V and J genes are TRBV11-2 and TRBJ2-1; unclear D gene. V gave up 4 bases and J gave up 4 bases, with 20 bases separating them. This CDR3 is 17 amino acids long. Looked up from germline, CDR1 is SGHAT and CDR2 is FQNNGV. The CDR3: CASSSSLLGENYNEQFF. The CDR3, as DNA: TGTGCCAGCAGCTCATCGCTTTTGGGCGAGAATTACAATGAGCAGTTCTTC.

This chain connects TRBV18 to TRBJ2-5; possible D gene TRBD2, 5 bases. Trimming took off 3 bases at V and 3 bases at J, with 11 bases between the two ends. The CDR3 contains 14 residues. From germline, CDR1 is KGHSH and CDR2 LQKENI. The CDR3: CASSPPSIKETQYF. The CDR3 nucleotides read TGTGCCAGCTCACCTCCTAGCATTAAAGAGACCCAGTACTTC.

The V and J genes are TRBV29-1 and TRBJ2-3; 9 nucleotides agree with TRBD1. This CDR3 is built from 16 residues. Germline CDR1 and CDR2: SQVTM and ANQGSEA. V dropped 0 bases and J dropped 3; count of bases not matched to a gene: 7. The CDR3 here is CSVEERGQGRTDTQYF. For the CDR3, the DNA is TGCAGCGTTGAAGAGAGAGGACAGGGGAGGACAGATACGCAGTATTTT.

This chain connects TRBV7-8 to TRBJ1-1; D is possibly TRBD1 (6 bases). Germline V gene sequence: CDR1 SGHVS, CDR2 FQNEAQ. This CDR3 is 14 amino acids long. The V and J ends lost 2 bases and 4 bases respectively, with 11 bases between them. The CDR3 spells CASSLFTGSTEAFF. The CDR3 bases are TGTGCCAGCAGCTTATTTACAGGGTCCACTGAAGCTTTCTTT.

The rearrangement links TRBV2 to TRBJ2-7; no clear D. Germline CDR1 SNHLY, CDR2 FYNNEI. Trimming took 7 bases from V and 2 from J, leaving 18 bases between them. CDR3 length equals 15 residues. The CDR3 sequence is CASMESPPGTYEQYF. The CDR3, as DNA: TGTGCCAGCATGGAGTCCCCACCTGGTACCTACGAGCAGTACTTC. Supplemented by reference TRBV2 and TRBJ2-7, the full variable domain reads EPEVTQTPSHQVTQMGQEVILRCVPISNHLYFYWYRQILGQKVEFLVSFYNNEISEKSEIFDDQFSVERPDGSNFTLKIRSTKLEDSAMYFCASMESPPGTYEQYFGPGTRLTVT.